This T cell receptor (beta chain) was retrieved from a study of blood T cell repertoires in COVID-19. Overall study context: The samples span acute and convalescent COVID-19 from the United States, Italy and Spain. The analysed material was cDNA or gDNA that came from T cells, B-cell-depleted T cells, or PBMCs.

The protocol was immunoSEQ multiplex PCR, while the TCRdb copy is restricted to in-frame clones and leaves out a portion. The sample has around 58,000 clones, 88% seen once. The V gene lost 0 bases and the J gene lost 5 bases, with 11 bases spanning the gap. The germline V gene has CDR1 MNHNS and CDR2 SASEGT. This CDR3 has 16 amino acids. Sequenced input: peripheral blood. The sequence came from a human donor in a cohort sampled during active COVID-19. The chain is built from TRBV6-1 and TRBJ1-6; possibly TRBD1 for D (6 bases). For the CDR3, the DNA is TGTGCCAGCAGTGAAGCACTTGACAGGAATAATTCACCCCTCCACTTT. Protein sequence: CASSEALDRNNSPLHF.